The next 8 T cell receptor beta chains were all read from a single sample in a study of cytomegalovirus exposure and HLA in healthy donors. PCR amplification relied on 60 Vbeta primers (plus 13 Jbeta primers). Some clones are missing from TCRdb's copy, which holds only in-frame ones; the method was immunoSEQ multiplex PCR. The repertoire holds some 130,000 clones, with approximately 80% as singletons. Sequenced: PBMCs. The receptors here all came from a female donor in good health and CMV-seronegative.

The chain links TRBV6-5 to TRBJ1-6, with 7 positions matching TRBD1. Germline CDR1 and CDR2: MNHEY and SVGAGI. V lost 6 bases, J lost 10 bases, and 12 bases stayed unmatched. The CDR3 contains 15 residues. CDR3 amino acids: CASRTKVTGESPLHF. The DNA of the CDR3 is TGTGCCAGCAGAACTAAAGTAACAGGGGAATCACCCCTCCACTTT.

This sequence joins TRBV7-2 and TRBJ2-7, with no clear D. Trimming pared 3 bases from V and 2 bases from J, leaving 14 bases between. CDR1 and CDR2 (germline): SGHTA, FQGNSA. The CDR3 spans 15 residues. The CDR3 DNA reads TGTGCCAGCAGCTTTCTCTCCAGGCAAGCCTACGAGCAGTACTTC. Its translation: CASSFLSRQAYEQYF.

This clone was recorded only once. The chain joins TRBV5-4 to TRBJ1-2; no reliable D call. With 4 bases removed from V and 2 bases from J, the gap between germline ends came to 12 bases. Germline V gene data show CDR1 as SGHNT and CDR2 as YYREEE (reference sequence). The CDR3 loop spans 14 amino acids. For the CDR3, the DNA is TGTGCCAGCAGCGGAAGGCCCGGGAACTATGGCTACACCTTC. It encodes CASSGRPGNYGYTF.

V and J are TRBV4-3 and TRBJ2-3; TRBD2 agrees at 11 bases. The germline gives CDR1 LGHNA, CDR2 YSLEER. The CDR3 totals 17 residues. With 2 bases clipped from V and 2 bases from J, the junction kept 6 bases outside the gene matches. The chain's CDR3 is CASSQRGLAEITDTQYF. The CDR3 nucleotides read TGCGCCAGCAGCCAAAGGGGACTAGCGGAAATCACAGATACGCAGTATTTT.

The CDR3 region has the DNA TGTGCCAGCAGCCCTCCGACTGGAGATACGCAGTATTTT. This encodes CASSPPTGDTQYF. This chain joins TRBV9 and TRBJ2-3; no clear D. Germline CDR1 reads SGDLS; CDR2 reads YYNGEE. Trimming took 4 bases from V and 5 from J, leaving 11 bases between them. The CDR3 spans 13 residues.

The chain recombines TRBV15 with TRBJ2-7; 7 nucleotides align to TRBD2. V was clipped by 1 base and J by 3 bases; unmatched bases: 6. The CDR3 loop spans 15 amino acids. Germline V lookup: CDR1 LNHNV, CDR2 YYDKDF (reference sequence). The CDR3 loop reads CATSRAQTGGYEQYF. Written as DNA, the CDR3 is TGTGCCACCAGCAGAGCCCAAACGGGGGGCTACGAGCAGTACTTC.

The chain has TRBV27 and TRBJ2-7; TRBD2 matches at 7 bases. The V gene's germline CDR1 is MNHEY and CDR2 SMNVEV (reference sequence). V was clipped by 3 bases and J by 2 bases; unmatched bases: 10. The CDR3 loop spans 16 amino acids. CDR3 sequence reads: CASSFSWGGETYEQYF. Here the CDR3 DNA reads TGTGCCAGCAGTTTCTCTTGGGGGGGGGAAACCTACGAGCAGTACTTC.

The chain couples TRBV15 to TRBJ1-3, with D possibly matching TRBD1 (6 bases). Trimming took 8 bases from V and 8 from J, leaving 16 bases between them. The CDR3 totals 13 residues. Germline loops: CDR1 LNHNV, CDR2 YYDKDF (reference sequence). CDR3 amino acids: CATRGGGEDTIYF. The CDR3 DNA sequence: TGTGCCACCCGGGGAGGGGGGGAGGACACCATATATTTT.